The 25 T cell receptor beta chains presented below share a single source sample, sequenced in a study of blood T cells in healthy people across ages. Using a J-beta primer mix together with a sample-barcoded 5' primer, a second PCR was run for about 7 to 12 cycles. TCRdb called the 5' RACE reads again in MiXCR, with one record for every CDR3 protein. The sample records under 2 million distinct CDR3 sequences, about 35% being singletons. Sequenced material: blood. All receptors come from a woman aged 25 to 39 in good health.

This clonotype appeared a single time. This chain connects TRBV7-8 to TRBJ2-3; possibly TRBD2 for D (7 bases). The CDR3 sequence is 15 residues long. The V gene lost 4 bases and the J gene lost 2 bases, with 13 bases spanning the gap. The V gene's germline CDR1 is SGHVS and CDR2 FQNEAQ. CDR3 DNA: TGTGCCAGCAGCTCAAGGGGGGGTCACACAGATACGCAGTATTTT. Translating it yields CASSSRGGHTDTQYF.

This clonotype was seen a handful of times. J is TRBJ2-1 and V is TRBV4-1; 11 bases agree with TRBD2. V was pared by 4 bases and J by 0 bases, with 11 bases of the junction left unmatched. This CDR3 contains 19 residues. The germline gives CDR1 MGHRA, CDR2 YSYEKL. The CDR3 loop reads CASSPLAGGPPSSYNEQFF. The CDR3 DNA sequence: TGCGCCAGCAGCCCTTTAGCGGGAGGGCCCCCGAGCTCCTACAATGAGCAGTTCTTC.

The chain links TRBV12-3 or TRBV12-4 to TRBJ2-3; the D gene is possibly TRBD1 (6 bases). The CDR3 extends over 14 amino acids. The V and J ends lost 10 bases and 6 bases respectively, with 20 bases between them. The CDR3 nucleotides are TGTGCCACCGAGGCAGGGGCGCGAGGGGATACGCAGTATTTT. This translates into CATEAGARGDTQYF.

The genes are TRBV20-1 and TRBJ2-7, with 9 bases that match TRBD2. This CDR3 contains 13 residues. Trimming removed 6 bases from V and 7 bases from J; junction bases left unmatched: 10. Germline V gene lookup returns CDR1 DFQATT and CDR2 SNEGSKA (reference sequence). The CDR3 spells CSASGTSSGEQYF. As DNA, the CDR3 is TGCAGTGCATCTGGGACTAGCTCCGGGGAGCAGTACTTC.

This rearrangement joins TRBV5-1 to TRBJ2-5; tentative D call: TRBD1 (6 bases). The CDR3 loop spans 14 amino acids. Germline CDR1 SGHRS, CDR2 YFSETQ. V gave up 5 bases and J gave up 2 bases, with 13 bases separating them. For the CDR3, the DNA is TGCGCCAGCAGTTCCGAACAGGGTCAAGAGACCCAGTACTTC. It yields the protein CASSSEQGQETQYF.

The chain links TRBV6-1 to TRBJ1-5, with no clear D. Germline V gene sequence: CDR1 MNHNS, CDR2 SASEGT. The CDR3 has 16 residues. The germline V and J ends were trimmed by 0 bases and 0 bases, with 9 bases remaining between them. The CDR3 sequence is CASSEAPDYSNQPQHF. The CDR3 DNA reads TGTGCCAGCAGTGAAGCTCCAGATTATAGCAATCAGCCCCAGCATTTT.

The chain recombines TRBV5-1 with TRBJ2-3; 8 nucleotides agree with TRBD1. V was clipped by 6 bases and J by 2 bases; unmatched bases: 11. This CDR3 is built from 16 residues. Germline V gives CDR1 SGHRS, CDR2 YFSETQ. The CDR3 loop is CASKNGQGATTDTQYF. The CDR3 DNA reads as TGCGCCAGCAAGAACGGGCAGGGGGCGACCACAGATACGCAGTATTTT. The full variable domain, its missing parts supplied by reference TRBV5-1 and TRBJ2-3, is KAGVTQTPRYLIKTRGQQVTLSCSPISGHRSVSWYQQTPGQGLQFLFEYFSETQRNKGNFPGRFSGRQFSNSRSEMNVSTLELGDSALYLCASKNGQGATTDTQYFGPGTRLTVL.

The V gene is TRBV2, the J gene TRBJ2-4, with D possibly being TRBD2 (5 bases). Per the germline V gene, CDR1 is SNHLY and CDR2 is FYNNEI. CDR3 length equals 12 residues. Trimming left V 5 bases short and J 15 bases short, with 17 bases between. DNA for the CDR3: TGTGCCAGCAGTATACAAGGAGCCCGGGGGTACTTC. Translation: CASSIQGARGYF. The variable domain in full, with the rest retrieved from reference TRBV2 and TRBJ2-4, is EPEVTQTPSHQVTQMGQEVILRCVPISNHLYFYWYRQILGQKVEFLVSFYNNEISEKSEIFDDQFSVERPDGSNFTLKIRSTKLEDSAMYFCASSIQGARGYFGAGTRLSVL.

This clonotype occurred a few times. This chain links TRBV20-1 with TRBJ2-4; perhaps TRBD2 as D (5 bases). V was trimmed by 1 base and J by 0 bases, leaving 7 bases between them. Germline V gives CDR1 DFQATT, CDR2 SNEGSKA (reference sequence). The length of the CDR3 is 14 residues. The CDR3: CSARGGLAKNIQYF. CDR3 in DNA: TGCAGTGCTAGAGGCGGGTTAGCCAAAAACATTCAGTACTTC.

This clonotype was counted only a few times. CDR3 sequence (DNA): TGCGCCAGCAGTGATTTGGACTATCCCTACGAGCAGTACTTC. Residues: CASSDLDYPYEQYF. The J gene is TRBJ2-7, the V gene TRBV10-1; D might be TRBD2 (6 bases). CDR1 and CDR2 from the germline V gene are WNHNN and SYGVQD (reference sequence). The ends were cut back, 3 bases at V and 2 bases at J, with 11 bases in the middle. CDR3 length: 14 amino acids.

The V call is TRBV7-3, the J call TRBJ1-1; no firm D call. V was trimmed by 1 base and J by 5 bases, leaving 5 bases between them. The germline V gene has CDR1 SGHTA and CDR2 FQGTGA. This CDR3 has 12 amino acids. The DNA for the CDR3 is TGTGCCAGCAGCTTAAGTAGGACTGAAGCTTTCTTT. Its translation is CASSLSRTEAFF.

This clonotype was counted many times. CDR3 protein: CASSLGQQVTYEQYF. The CDR3 DNA is TGCGCCAGCAGCTTGGGACAACAGGTCACTTACGAGCAGTACTTC. V and J are TRBV5-1 and TRBJ2-7; tentative D call: TRBD1 (5 bases). Trimming took 0 bases from V and 4 from J, leaving 14 bases between them. Germline V gives CDR1 SGHRS, CDR2 YFSETQ. The CDR3 loop spans 15 amino acids.

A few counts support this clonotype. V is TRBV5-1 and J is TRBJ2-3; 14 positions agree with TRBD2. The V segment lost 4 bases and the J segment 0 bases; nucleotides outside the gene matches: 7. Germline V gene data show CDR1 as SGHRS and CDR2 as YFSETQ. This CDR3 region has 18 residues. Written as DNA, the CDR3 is TGCGCCAGCAGCACAAGCCGACTAGCGGGGGGGAGCACAGATACGCAGTATTTT. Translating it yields CASSTSRLAGGSTDTQYF.

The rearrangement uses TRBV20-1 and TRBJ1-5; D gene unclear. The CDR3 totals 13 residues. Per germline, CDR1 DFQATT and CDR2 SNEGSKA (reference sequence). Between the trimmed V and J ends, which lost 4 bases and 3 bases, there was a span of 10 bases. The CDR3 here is CSATTGVNQPQHF. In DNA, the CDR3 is TGCAGTGCTACCACCGGGGTCAATCAGCCCCAGCATTTT.

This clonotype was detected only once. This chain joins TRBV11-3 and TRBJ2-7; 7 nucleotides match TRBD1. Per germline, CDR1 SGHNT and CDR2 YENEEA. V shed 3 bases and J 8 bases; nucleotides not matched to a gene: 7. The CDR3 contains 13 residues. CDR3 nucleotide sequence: TGTGCCAGCAGCTTGGGTGTACAGGGGAAGCAGTACTTC. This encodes CASSLGVQGKQYF.

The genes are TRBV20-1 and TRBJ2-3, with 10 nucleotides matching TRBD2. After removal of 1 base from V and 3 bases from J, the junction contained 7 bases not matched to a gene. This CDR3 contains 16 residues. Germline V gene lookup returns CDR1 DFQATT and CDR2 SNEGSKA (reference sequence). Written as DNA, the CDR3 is TGCAGTGCTAGAGGTCAGGCTAGCGGGAGAACAGATACGCAGTATTTT. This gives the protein CSARGQASGRTDTQYF.

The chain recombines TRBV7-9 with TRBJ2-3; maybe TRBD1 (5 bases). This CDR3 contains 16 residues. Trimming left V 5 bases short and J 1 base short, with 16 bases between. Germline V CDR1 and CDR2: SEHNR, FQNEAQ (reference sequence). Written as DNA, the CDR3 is TGTGCCAGCAGCCTCAGGGCGGTTTCGGGCACAGATACGCAGTATTTT. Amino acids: CASSLRAVSGTDTQYF.

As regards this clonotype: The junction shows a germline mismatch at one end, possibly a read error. CDR3: CVSSEGQYNEQFF. The CDR3 DNA is TGTGTCAGCAGCGAGGGACAATACAATGAGCAGTTCTTC. The rearrangement links TRBV7-3 to TRBJ2-1; TRBD1 might be the D (6 bases). Germline lookup yields CDR1 SGHTA and CDR2 FQGTGA. This CDR3 has 13 amino acids.

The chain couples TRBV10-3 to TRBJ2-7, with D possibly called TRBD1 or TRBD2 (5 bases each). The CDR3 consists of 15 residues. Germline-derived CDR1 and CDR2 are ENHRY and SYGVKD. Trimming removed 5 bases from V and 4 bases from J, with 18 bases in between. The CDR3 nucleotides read TGTGCCATCAGTCCGGAAGGGGAGTTCCCTTACGAGCAGTACTTC. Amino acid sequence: CAISPEGEFPYEQYF.

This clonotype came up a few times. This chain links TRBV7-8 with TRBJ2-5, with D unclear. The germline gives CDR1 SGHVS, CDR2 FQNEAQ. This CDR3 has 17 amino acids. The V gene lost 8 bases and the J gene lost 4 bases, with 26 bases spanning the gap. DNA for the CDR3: TGTGCCAGCGGGCAGATGACCGACCATTTAGCATTAGAGACCCAGTACTTC. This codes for CASGQMTDHLALETQYF.

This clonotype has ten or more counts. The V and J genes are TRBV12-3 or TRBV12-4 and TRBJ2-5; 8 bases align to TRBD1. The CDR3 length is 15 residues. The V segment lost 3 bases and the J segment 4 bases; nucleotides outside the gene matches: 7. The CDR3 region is CASSFDRGVLETQYF. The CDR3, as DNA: TGTGCCAGCAGTTTTGACAGGGGAGTCCTAGAGACCCAGTACTTC.

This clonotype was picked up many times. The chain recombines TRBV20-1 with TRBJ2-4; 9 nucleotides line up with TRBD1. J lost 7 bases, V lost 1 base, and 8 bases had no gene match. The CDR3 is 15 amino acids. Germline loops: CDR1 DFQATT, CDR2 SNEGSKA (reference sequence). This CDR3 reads CSARATTGGTNIQYF. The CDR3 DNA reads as TGCAGTGCTAGAGCGACCACAGGGGGCACGAACATTCAGTACTTC.

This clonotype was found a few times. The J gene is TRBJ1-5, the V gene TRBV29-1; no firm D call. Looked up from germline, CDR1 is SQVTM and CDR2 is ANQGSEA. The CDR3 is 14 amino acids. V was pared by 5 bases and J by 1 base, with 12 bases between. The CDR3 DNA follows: TGCAGCGTTTCCCTGGGGTCGAGCAATCAGCCCCAGCATTTT. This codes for CSVSLGSSNQPQHF.

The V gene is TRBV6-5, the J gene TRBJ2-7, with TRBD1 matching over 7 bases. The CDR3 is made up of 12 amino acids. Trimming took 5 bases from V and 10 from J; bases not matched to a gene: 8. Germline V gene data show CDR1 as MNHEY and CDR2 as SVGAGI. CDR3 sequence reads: CASSTQEGAQYF. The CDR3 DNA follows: TGTGCCAGCAGTACACAAGAGGGGGCCCAGTACTTC.

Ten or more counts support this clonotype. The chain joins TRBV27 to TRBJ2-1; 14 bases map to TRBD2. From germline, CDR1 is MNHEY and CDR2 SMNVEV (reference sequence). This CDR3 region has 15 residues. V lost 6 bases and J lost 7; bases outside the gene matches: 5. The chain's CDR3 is CASSLGTSGSNEQFF. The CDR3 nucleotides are TGTGCCAGCAGCCTCGGGACTAGCGGGAGTAATGAGCAGTTCTTC.